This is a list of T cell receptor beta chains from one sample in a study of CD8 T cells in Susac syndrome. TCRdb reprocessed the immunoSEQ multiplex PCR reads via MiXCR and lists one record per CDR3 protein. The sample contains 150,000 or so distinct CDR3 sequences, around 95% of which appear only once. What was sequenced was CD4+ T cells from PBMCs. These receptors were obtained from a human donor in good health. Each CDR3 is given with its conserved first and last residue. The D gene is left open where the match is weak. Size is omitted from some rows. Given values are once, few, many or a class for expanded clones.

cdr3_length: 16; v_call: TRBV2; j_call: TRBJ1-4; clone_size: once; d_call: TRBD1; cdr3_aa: CASYRDRGFQGEKLFF; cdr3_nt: TGTGCCAGTTACCGGGACAGGGGATTTCAGGGTGAAAAACTGTTTTTT
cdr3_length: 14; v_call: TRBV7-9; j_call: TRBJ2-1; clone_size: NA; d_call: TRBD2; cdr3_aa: CASSSLAGEAEQFF; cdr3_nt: TGTGCCAGCAGCTCGCTAGCGGGGGAAGCCGAGCAGTTCTTC
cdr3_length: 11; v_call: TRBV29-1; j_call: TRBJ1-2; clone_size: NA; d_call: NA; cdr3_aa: CITRENYGYTF; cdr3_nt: TGCATCACCAGAGAGAACTATGGCTACACCTTC
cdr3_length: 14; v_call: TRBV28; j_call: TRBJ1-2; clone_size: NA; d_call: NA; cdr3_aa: CASSLSTVPYGYTF; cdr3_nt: TGTGCCAGCAGTTTATCAACGGTCCCCTATGGCTACACCTTC
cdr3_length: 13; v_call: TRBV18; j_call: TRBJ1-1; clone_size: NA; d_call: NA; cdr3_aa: CASSPPSRFEAFF; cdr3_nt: TGTGCCAGCTCACCACCTAGTCGGTTTGAAGCTTTCTTT
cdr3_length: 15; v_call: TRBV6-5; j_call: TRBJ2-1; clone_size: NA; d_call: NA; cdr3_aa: CASSYSRPQWDEQFF; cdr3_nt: TGTGCCAGCAGTTACTCCCGGCCCCAGTGGGATGAGCAGTTCTTC
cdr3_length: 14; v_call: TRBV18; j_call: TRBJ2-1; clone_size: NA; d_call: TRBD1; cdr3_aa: CASSPFDRQGVEIF; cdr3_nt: TGTGCCAGCTCACCGTTTGACCGACAGGGGGTAGAGATCTTC
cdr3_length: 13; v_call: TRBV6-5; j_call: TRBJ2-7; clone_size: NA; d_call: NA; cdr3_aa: CASSYSREYEQYF; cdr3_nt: TGTGCCAGCAGTTACTCCCGAGAATACGAGCAGTACTTC
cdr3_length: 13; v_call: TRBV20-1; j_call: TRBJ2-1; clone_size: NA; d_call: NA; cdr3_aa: CSVREGGFSEQFF; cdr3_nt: TGCAGTGTTAGGGAAGGGGGATTTAGTGAGCAGTTCTTC
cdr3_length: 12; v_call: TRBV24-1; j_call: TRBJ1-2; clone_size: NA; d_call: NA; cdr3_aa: CATSDPIDGYTF; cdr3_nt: TGTGCCACCAGTGATCCCATCGATGGCTACACCTTC
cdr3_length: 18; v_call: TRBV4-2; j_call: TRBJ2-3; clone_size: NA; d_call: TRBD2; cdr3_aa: CASSQVIISGGDTDTQYF; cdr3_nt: TGTGCCAGCAGCCAAGTGATTATCAGCGGGGGTGACACAGATACGCAGTATTTT
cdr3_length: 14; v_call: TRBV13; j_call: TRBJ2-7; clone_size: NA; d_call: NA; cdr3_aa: CASRRSGQPYEQYF; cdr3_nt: TGTGCCAGCAGACGATCCGGACAGCCCTACGAGCAGTACTTC
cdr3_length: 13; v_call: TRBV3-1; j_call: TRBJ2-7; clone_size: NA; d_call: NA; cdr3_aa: CASSRKGSYEQYF; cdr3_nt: TGTGCCAGCAGCCGCAAGGGCTCCTACGAGCAGTACTTC
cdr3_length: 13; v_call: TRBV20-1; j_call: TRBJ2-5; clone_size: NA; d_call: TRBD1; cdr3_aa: CSALTGAQETQYF; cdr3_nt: TGCAGTGCGCTGACAGGGGCCCAAGAGACCCAGTACTTC
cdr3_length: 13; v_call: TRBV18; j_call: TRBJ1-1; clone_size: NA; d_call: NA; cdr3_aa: CASSPGQNTEAFF; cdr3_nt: TGTGCCAGCTCACCGGGACAGAACACTGAAGCTTTCTTT
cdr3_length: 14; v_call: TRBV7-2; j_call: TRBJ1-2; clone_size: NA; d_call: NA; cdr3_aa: CASSLSGTLGGYTF; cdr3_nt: TGTGCCAGCAGCTTATCCGGGACCCTCGGTGGCTACACCTTC
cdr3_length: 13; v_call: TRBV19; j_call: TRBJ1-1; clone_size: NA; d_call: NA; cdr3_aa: CASSVTGTPEAFF; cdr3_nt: TGTGCCAGTAGTGTAACCGGGACACCAGAAGCTTTCTTT
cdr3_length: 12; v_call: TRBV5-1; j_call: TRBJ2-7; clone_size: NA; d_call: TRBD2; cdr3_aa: CASSLSGGERYF; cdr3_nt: TGCGCCAGCAGCTTGTCGGGGGGGGAGCGGTACTTC
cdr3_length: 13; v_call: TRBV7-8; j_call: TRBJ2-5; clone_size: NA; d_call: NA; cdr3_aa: CASSLQSGETQYF; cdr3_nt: TGTGCCAGCAGCTTGCAGTCAGGGGAGACCCAGTACTTC
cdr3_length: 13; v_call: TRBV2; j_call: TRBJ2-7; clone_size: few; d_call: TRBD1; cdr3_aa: CASSRTGTYEQYF; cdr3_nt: TGTGCCAGCAGTCGGACAGGGACCTACGAGCAGTACTTC
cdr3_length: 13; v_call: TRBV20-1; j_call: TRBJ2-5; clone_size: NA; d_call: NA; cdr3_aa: CSARASRGETQYF; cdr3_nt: TGCAGTGCTAGGGCCTCGAGGGGGGAGACCCAGTACTTC
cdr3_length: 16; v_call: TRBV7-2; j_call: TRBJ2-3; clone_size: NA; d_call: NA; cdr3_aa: CASSLGGRGIADTQYF; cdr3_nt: TGTGCCAGCAGCTTGGGGGGAAGGGGGATAGCAGATACGCAGTATTTT
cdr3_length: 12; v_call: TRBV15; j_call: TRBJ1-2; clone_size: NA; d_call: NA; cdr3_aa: CATSRERYGYTF; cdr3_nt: TGTGCCACCAGCAGAGAAAGATACGGCTACACCTTC
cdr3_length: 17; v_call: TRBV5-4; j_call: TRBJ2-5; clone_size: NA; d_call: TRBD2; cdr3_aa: CASSLAGNLGGQETQYF; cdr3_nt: TGTGCCAGCAGCTTGGCCGGGAACCTGGGGGGGCAAGAGACCCAGTACTTC
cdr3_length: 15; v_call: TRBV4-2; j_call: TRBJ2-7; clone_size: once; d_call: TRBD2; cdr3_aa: CASSQELAGYYEQYF; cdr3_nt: TGTGCCAGCAGCCAAGAACTAGCGGGCTACTACGAGCAGTACTTC
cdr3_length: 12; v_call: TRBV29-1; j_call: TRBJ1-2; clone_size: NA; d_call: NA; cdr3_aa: CSAGQFNYGYTF; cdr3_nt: TGCAGCGCCGGACAGTTCAACTATGGCTACACCTTC